This T cell receptor beta chain was obtained from a study of T cell responses to AZD1222 COVID-19 vaccine (dated by TCRdb to the early 2020s). In the study overall: AZD1222 recipients whose second dose came at about 4 weeks and those whose second dose came at about 12 weeks were combined into one group, since spike-specific TCR depth and breadth did not differ between the two schedules. TCR sequencing was performed for 233 trial participants, of whom around 200 were given two doses of AZD1222 and around 25 were given two doses of MenACWY control vaccine. Trial participants were enrolled into age subgroups of 18-55, 56-69 and 70-plus years, which contained 148, 28 and 57 TCR-sequenced participants, respectively. The study at large found these results: Conclusions about previously exposed vaccinees are limited because only five or six AZD1222 recipients were SARS-CoV-2 seropositive at baseline. Epitopes outside the regions mutated in the B.1.351 and B.1.1.7 variants were reportedly recognized by nearly half of the unique spike-specific TCRs. Most participants were white British and females outnumbered males, and the authors suggested that clonal diversity may have been underestimated. The 56-69-year group was small, and its depth increase did not reach significance, likely because of low power. The vaccine-associated CD4 TCRs covered the entire spike protein, and the dominant responses fell in regions 160-218 and 743-854. After two AZD1222 doses, both the breadth and the depth of spike-specific TCRs were significantly higher than at day 0 and than in MenACWY recipients. Because no samples from the day 14 peak response were available, repertoires could be characterized only after the peak T cell response.

The germline V gene encodes CDR1 SGHTA and CDR2 FQGTGA. Trimming removed 5 bases from V and 4 bases from J; the gene matches leave 9 bases unexplained. Measured from the cysteine to the phenylalanine, the CDR3 is 16 residues long. This entry keeps only the CDR3 DNA: 48 bases, framed from base 1. Only one count was recorded for this clone. Its specific antigen is unknown. No base qualities exist here, and no much larger clone lies one base off it. The time point label corresponds to: baseline before first vaccination. The vaccinee samples were drawn from two UK trials, COV001 and COV002, one of which was a single-blind randomized controlled phase 2/3 trial testing AZD1222 (ChAdOx1 nCoV-19) in healthy adults. Trial participant PBMC samples were collected at day 0 and day 28 after the second dose for TCRbeta chain sequencing. The CDR3 regions of human TCRbeta chains were analyzed by immunosequencing. The authors' pipeline ran thus. Repertoire TCRs were matched against a reference library of SARS-CoV-2-specific TCRs generated with the MIRA antigen-specificity platform. Breadth was defined as the fraction of unique TCRs that were SARS-CoV-2-associated, and depth was defined as the fraction of total T cells that were SARS-CoV-2-associated. Using the MIRA data, each spike-specific TCR was assigned both to the spike region to which the TCR was reactive and to a CD4 or CD8 class. Log10-transformed breadth and depth values were compared by one-way ANOVA with Sidak's multiple comparisons tests. TCRdb provides this immuneACCESS table in a form limited to in-frame rearrangements. Some clones are lacking; in checked studies, under half of them reflect an unresolved V gene, and why the rest are absent is not known. Clonal size and the V and J genes are those of that table, whereas D and trimming came from the DNA. Here the sample has about 260,000 clones; over 85% occur a single time. Around 0.5% of the sample lies in the top ten.

This clonotype was sampled from an adult in good health. This specimen was peripheral blood, taken on day 0 of AZD1222 vaccination. This sequence uses TRBV7-3 and TRBJ2-1; 9 nucleotides in the junction match TRBD2. The CDR3 sequence is CASSLRASGMYNEQFF. Read as DNA, the sequence is TGTGCCAGCAGCCTGAGGGCTAGCGGGATGTACAATGAGCAGTTCTTC.